The 3 T cell receptor beta chains presented below share a single source sample, sequenced in a study of T cells in localized non-small cell lung cancer. Assay: immunoSEQ multiplex PCR; the TCRdb copy retains only in-frame clones and omits some. In the table there are 1,500 or so clones, roughly 36% of which are singletons. The sequencing here drew on lung tumor tissue, taken before any cancer treatment. All receptors derive from a female donor over 55 with stage I lung adenocarcinoma.

Sample share makes this clone medium-sized. V and J are TRBV7-5 and TRBJ2-1; TRBD2, the D gene given by the table, was not confirmed from the DNA. TRBV7-5 is an annotated pseudogene. The CDR3 has 15 amino acids. This CDR3 is CASRNLAGVGNEQFF. CDR3 in DNA: TGTGCCAGCAGGAACCTAGCGGGGGTGGGCAATGAGCAGTTCTTC.

The chain carries TRBV29-1 and TRBJ2-7; 9 bases match TRBD1. Germline assignment: CDR1 SQVTM and CDR2 ANQGSEA. The CDR3 extends over 12 amino acids. Unmatched junction bases numbered 5, after V lost 7 bases and J lost 4 bases. CDR3 sequence reads: CSAKDRGYEQYF. The CDR3 DNA sequence: TGCAGCGCGAAGGACAGGGGATACGAGCAGTACTTC.

The J gene is TRBJ1-2, the V gene TRBV11-3, with TRBD1 as a possible D gene (5 bases). Germline V lookup: CDR1 SGHNT, CDR2 YENEEA. This CDR3 region has 14 residues. V gave up 4 bases and J gave up 8 bases, with 17 bases separating them. The DNA of the CDR3 is TGTGCCAGCAGCTCCATTCGGGGGGTAGGCGGCTACACCTTC. Protein: CASSSIRGVGGYTF.